This TCR beta chain is drawn from a study of T-cell reconstitution after alpha-beta-depleted transplantation in children (dated by TCRdb to about 2016). Study-wide context: The study quantitatively tracked T-cell immune reconstitution after TCRalphabeta/CD19-depleted allogeneic hematopoietic cell transplantation in children using TCR repertoire profiling.

Concerning this clonotype itself: It has no known antigen specificity. Base-call qualities are not available, and no considerably larger clone is one nucleotide away.

On the study overall, not on this receptor specifically: In some patients, the high TCRbeta diversity seen at day 60 was put down to recipient T cells and intrathymic progenitors that had survived conditioning. Over the following months the frequencies of hyperexpanded clones went down, and after one year T-cell counts and TCRbeta diversity were mostly credited to newly produced T cells. About two months after transplant, the apparently early recovery of alphabetaT-cell counts reportedly depended on just several hundred clones that had expanded rapidly and came from non-depleted graft cells.

This specimen's treatment or condition label, interpreted: allogeneic hematopoietic cell transplantation with graft depleted of TCRalphabeta T cells and CD19 B cells. The children who served as transplant recipients had been given grafts of TCRalphabeta/CD19-depleted allogeneic hematopoietic cells. Receptor libraries were prepared by PCR. Reads for this sample came from an Illumina HiSeq 2500. Molecular barcoding was employed in the preparation of TCR libraries, with unique molecular identifiers being used to normalize TCRbeta repertoire quantification. TCRdb reprocessing: public reads trimmed at Q25 with fastp, clones called with MiXCR, in-frame beta chains kept. Each entry is one CDR3 protein sequence, shown with its most common DNA and genes. For this sample the table gives about 300,000 distinct CDR3 sequences, of which almost 8% were detected only once. Clones ranked in the top ten supply about 9.1% of the sample.

The sample here was peripheral blood, taken 360 days after TCRalphabeta/CD19-depleted stem cell transplant. The origin of this receptor is a female patient aged 2-9 years who had a stem cell transplant for Fanconi anemia, so the T cells may come from the graft donor.

CDR3 reads: CASSDEDRGDYEQYF. The DNA sequence is TGTGCCAGCAGTGACGAGGACAGGGGAGATTACGAGCAGTACTTC. The receptor chain draws on TRBV2 and TRBJ2-7; TRBD1 agrees with 9 junctional bases. Taken from the germline V gene, the CDR1 and CDR2 loops are SNHLY and FYNNEI. V is trimmed back by 3 bases and J by 4 bases, and the junction contains 7 bases that no gene match accounts for. From its cysteine to its phenylalanine, the CDR3 spans 15 amino acids. Of the read, only the CDR3 DNA is kept; its 45 bases are in frame from base 1.